This T cell receptor (beta chain) was captured by sequencing in a study of cytomegalovirus exposure and HLA in healthy donors (dated by TCRdb to the late 2010s). Regarding the study in general: An earlier analysis of a few hundred of the donors reported 250 to 350 Gb of sequence data and 117 million unique TCR beta sequences obtained from about 200 million T cells. Around 320 gigabases of sequencing data and roughly 90 million unique TCR sequences were included in an early release covering around 650 HLA-typed donors. The genetic ancestry cluster associated with self-reported Caucasian donors included roughly four fifths of the roughly 360 genotyped donors. The aim of the study was to test whether cataloging public T cell receptors could identify signatures of past pathogen exposure. The study used immunosequencing to profile the T cell repertoires of several hundred subjects and linked those repertoires to cytomegalovirus serostatus. Besides the first cohort of about 730 subjects, a separate validation cohort made up of 95 to 150 different subjects was used. The study combined high-throughput TCR immunosequencing, statistical association of individual TCRs with disease status, and machine learning to predict cytomegalovirus infection status. To study patterns of TCR occurrence, a later analysis re-analyzed previously published TCR beta repertoires from more than 550 donors and added high-resolution HLA genotyping. In the later analysis, no new phenotypic data were used to find candidate immune exposures; instead, reliance was placed on TCR beta sequences and their occurrence across donors. To decide whether each TCR beta V gene segment behaved as functional or pseudogenic, an earlier analysis of some 600 of the donors relied on high-throughput TCR beta sequencing. Donor age, sex, ethnicity and CMV serostatus were compiled together with the repertoire data. Genome-wide SNP genotypes for about 55% of the 666 donors were used in a later genetic analysis, which treated that subset as a discovery cohort. Every repertoire in the discovery cohort had been generated on one and the same sequencing platform. HLA typing covered class I and class II loci at four-digit resolution. Typing coverage varied by locus: roughly 629-640 donors for A, B, C, DRB1 and DQB1; around 560 for DQA1; more than 600 for DPA1; fewer than 480 for DPB1. Roughly five DR-DQ haplotypes were treated as single units for association and clustering because of strong linkage in the cohort. Among under 450 genotyped donors of the cohort, an average of around 240,000 unique TCR beta nucleotide sequences were sequenced per donor, roughly 20% of them non-productive. Paper-wide results and their limitations: According to a later analysis, parvovirus B19, influenza, CMV and Epstein-Barr virus appeared linked to several top co-occurrence clusters. A group of highly shared sequence variants was considered likely to be a technical artifact of the sequencing pipeline. When HLA alleles, especially DR and DQ, strongly co-occurred, TCR associations were difficult to assign to individual alleles. In a later analysis, around 17,000 TCR beta sequences were associated with specific HLA alleles at a false discovery rate of 0.05. Sequencing depth was assumed to be roughly uniform across donors in the presence/absence analyses, though that assumption may not hold. A later analysis found that TCR association rates varied across HLA loci, with DRB1 alleles showing the most associated TCRs and HLA-C alleles the fewest. Broadly in line with IMGT annotations, most TCR beta V segments showed up in productive rearrangements about 87% or about 30% of the time in an earlier analysis of roughly 590 of the donors. For the cohort, immune exposure information was limited to CMV serostatus. A further reported finding was that TCR beta sequences accurately predicted the HLA-A and HLA-B alleles for most subjects in the first cohort. The study gave a list of 150 to 200 TCR beta chains associated with cytomegalovirus. The authors suggested that the approach could potentially be generalized to other disease states and immunological phenotypes. In a later genetic analysis, fewer N-insertions in productive TCRs were reported among donors in an Asian-associated ancestry cluster than the roughly 700-donor mean. Most TCR sequences were observed very rarely across donors, whereas some public TCRs were present in many individuals. Linkage disequilibrium might explain the correlated functional status among segregating V segments, but an unknown experimental factor could not be ruled out. Only TCR beta chains were sequenced in this cohort, and the absence of alpha or paired-chain data limited detectable features. In a later analysis, HLA-associated TCR beta chains showed more clonal expansion and lower generation probabilities than non-associated chains that were equally common. V-gene and J-gene trimming of TCR beta chains was associated with a missense DCLRE1C variant in a later genetic analysis, and the association was replicated in an independent cohort. The classifier was reported to diagnose cytomegalovirus status with high specificity and sensitivity in both the original and validation cohorts. In vitro tests confirmed that a few of the cytomegalovirus-associated TCR beta chains recognize cytomegalovirus antigens. Because some donors lacked HLA typing at each locus, the association tests relied only on the typed subset. Because counts were too low, under 20 rarely observed V segments, including chromosome 9 orphons, were left out of the earlier analysis of 587 of the donors. Because the 87-base-pair reads could not distinguish some IMGT-functional V segments, including TRBV6-2 and TRBV6-3, those segments were excluded. A later analysis found that most CMV-associated TCR beta chains appeared HLA-restricted, with HLA associations seemingly driven largely by CMV exposure.

The cohort was made up of 500 to 850 healthy bone marrow donors. At the time of sampling, every cohort member was nominally healthy, though immune exposures that went unrecorded were likely present. The donor tested CMV seropositive, placing the donor among the approximately 290 seropositive members of the cohort. Each donor provided a peripheral blood sample, and peripheral blood mononuclear cells were used for TCR beta sequencing. Genomic DNA was extracted from the blood cell samples with the Qiagen DNeasy Blood Extraction Kit. The CDR3 runs 14 residues from the cysteine to the phenylalanine. The sequence is cut down to CDR3 DNA, 42 bases in frame from base 1. Trimming at the junction amounts to 5 bases on V and 2 bases on J, and the germline ends lie 11 bases apart. Based on the germline V gene, the CDR1 and CDR2 sequences are SGHTA and FQGTGA. This clone was observed a few times. Its antigen is not yet known. Base quality data are lacking; no much larger clone is found one base away.

Receptor amplification or capture employed the immunoSEQ multiplex PCR assay. For the multiplex PCR, a mixture combining 60 forward primers for TCR Vbeta segments and 13 reverse primers for TCR Jbeta segments was used. The CDR3 region of rearranged TCR beta genes was amplified from genomic DNA by a multiplex PCR assay. The amplified TCR beta libraries were sequenced on the Illumina HiSeq System as 87-base-pair reads. For the original study's pipeline: In a later analysis, roughly 80 million unique TCR beta chains were counted across the approximately 640 repertoires, and roughly 10 million of these chains were shared by at least two donors. A nearest-neighbor algorithm error-corrected the raw reads and collapsed the reads into unique sequences, merging closely related sequences to remove PCR and sequencing errors. CDR3 sequences were aligned to IMGT reference sequences to assign V, D and J gene segments. Each retained sequence needed at least a six-nucleotide match to both a V gene segment and a J gene segment. Rearrangements were called productive when the CDR3 lacked stop codons and stayed in frame with V and J; all others were non-productive. Following IMGT convention, CDR3 was defined as the stretch from the second conserved V-encoded cysteine to the conserved J-encoded phenylalanine. In an earlier analysis of more than 550 of the donors, sequences lacking an unambiguous match to a single V gene segment were excluded. In an earlier analysis of approximately 590 of the donors, a V segment was called functional when productive rearrangements were above 56.7%, and segregating when the standard deviation between donors exceeded 5%. A statistical classification framework was built for diagnosing cytomegalovirus status from the catalog of TCR beta chain sequences. In a later analysis, V and J genes were assigned by comparing TCR nucleotide sequences against IMGT/GENE-DB human TR gene sequences. Using the TCRdist pipeline, a later analysis assigned CDR3 sequences along with most-parsimonious VDJ recombination scenarios. A later analysis defined each TCR beta chain by its CDR3 amino acid sequence plus V-gene family, and excluded reads lacking a unique V-gene family. A later analysis removed 450 to 600 highly shared, low-generation-probability nucleotide sequences to deal with suspected cross-contamination and a sequencing artifact. A later analysis calculated a clonal expansion index for each public chain from normalized within-repertoire ranks of inferred template counts. In a later analysis, generation probabilities were computed using a VDJ recombination model fitted to out-of-frame rearrangements, and the results were checked against IGoR. Hypergeometric tests were used in a later analysis to score TCR-TCR, TCR-HLA and TCR-CMV co-occurrence, with a repertoire-size bias correction applied to the TCR pairs. To estimate false discovery rates, a later analysis permuted the HLA or CMV assignments 20 times. In a later analysis, co-occurring TCRs were grouped using DBSCAN, with TCRdist sequence similarity added in when clustering inside HLA-allele-positive subsets. Repertoires with fewer than 30,000 or more than 120,000 public chains were left out of co-occurrence clustering, as were a handful of repertoires with anomalous nucleotide sharing. In its TCRdb copy, this immuneACCESS table keeps in-frame sequences only and misses some clones. Where compared with another copy, unresolved V genes explain less than half of these, and the others have no known cause. D and trimming come from the DNA, and the V and J calls and clone size come from that table. The sample yields about 88,000 clones; roughly 74% were counted once. Roughly 15% of the sample is in the top ten clones.

The sequence was collected from a woman younger than 35 in good health and CMV-seropositive. This chain joins TRBV7-3 to TRBJ2-3; TRBD1 is perhaps the D gene, given 6 matching bases. Sequencing was done on a sample of PBMCs. The DNA is as follows: TGTGCCAGCAGCCAGGACAGAGTCACAGATACGCAGTATTTT. It codes for CASSQDRVTDTQYF.